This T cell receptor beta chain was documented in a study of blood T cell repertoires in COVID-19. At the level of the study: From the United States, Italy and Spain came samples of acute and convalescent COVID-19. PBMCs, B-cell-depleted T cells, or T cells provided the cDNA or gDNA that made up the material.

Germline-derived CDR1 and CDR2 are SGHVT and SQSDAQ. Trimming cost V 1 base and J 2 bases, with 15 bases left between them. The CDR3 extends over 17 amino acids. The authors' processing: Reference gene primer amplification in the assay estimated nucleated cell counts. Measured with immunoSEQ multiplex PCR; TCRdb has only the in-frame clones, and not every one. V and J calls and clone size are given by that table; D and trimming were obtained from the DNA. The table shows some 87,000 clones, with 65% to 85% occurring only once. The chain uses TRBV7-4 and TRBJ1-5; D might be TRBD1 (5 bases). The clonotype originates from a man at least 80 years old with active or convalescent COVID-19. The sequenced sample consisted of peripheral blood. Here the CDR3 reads CASSLEAGKTGNQPQHF. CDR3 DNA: TGTGCCAGCAGCTTAGAAGCAGGGAAGACGGGCAATCAGCCCCAGCATTTT.